The T cell receptor beta chain under discussion was sequenced for a study of blood T cell repertoires in COVID-19. The table came from immunoSEQ multiplex PCR; TCRdb's copy has only in-frame clones and leaves some out. The data show 250,000 to 300,000 clones, over 75% seen once. This CDR3 has 14 residues. Germline V CDR1 and CDR2: LNHNV, YYDKDF (reference sequence). Trimming pared 0 bases from V and 7 bases from J, leaving 12 bases between. The receptor was isolated from a young man who had recovered from COVID-19. Specimen: PBMCs or T cells enriched from blood (not recorded which). The chain links TRBV15 to TRBJ1-2, with no clear D. CDR3 loop: CATSRDPGLGGYTF. The CDR3 bases are TGTGCCACCAGCAGAGATCCGGGTCTCGGTGGCTACACCTTC.